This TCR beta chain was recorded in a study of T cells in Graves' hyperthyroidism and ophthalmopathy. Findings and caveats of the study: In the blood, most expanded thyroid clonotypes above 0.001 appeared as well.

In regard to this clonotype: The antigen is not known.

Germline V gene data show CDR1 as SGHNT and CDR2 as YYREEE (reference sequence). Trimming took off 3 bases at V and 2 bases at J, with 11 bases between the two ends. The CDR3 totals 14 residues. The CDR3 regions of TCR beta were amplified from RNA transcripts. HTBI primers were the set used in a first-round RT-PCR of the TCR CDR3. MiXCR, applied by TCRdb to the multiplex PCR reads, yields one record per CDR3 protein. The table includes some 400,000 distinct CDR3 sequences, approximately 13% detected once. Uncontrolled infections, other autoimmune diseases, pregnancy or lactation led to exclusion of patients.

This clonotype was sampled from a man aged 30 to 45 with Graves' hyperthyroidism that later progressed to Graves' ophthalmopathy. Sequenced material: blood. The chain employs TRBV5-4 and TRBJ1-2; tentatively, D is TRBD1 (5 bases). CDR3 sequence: CASSSGWGNYGYTF. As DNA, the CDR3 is TGTGCCAGCAGCTCAGGCTGGGGGAACTATGGCTACACCTTC.